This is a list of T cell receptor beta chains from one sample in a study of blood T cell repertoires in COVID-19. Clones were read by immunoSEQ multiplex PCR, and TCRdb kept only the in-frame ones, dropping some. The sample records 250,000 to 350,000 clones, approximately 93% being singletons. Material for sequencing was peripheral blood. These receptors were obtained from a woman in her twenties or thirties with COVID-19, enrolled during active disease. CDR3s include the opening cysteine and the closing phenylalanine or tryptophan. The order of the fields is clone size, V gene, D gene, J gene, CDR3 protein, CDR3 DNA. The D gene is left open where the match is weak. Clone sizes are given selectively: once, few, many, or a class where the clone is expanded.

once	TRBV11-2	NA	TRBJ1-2	CASSLGRDSYTF	TGTGCCAGCAGCTTAGGAAGGGACAGCTACACCTTC
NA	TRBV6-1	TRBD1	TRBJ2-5	CASSDGQGDLETQYF	TGTGCCAGCAGTGACGGACAGGGAGATCTAGAGACCCAGTACTTC
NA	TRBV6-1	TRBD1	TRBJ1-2	CASSEWGQGRYGYTF	TGTGCCAGCAGTGAATGGGGACAGGGCAGGTATGGCTACACCTTC
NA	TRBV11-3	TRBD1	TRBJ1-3	CASSLKPAGQFSGNTIYF	TGTGCCAGCAGCTTAAAACCTGCGGGACAGTTCTCTGGAAACACCATATATTTT
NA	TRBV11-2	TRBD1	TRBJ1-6	CASSPAGGNSPLHF	TGTGCCAGCAGCCCCGCAGGGGGGAATTCACCCCTCCACTTT
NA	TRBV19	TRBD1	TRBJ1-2	CASSSTGANYGYTF	TGTGCCAGTAGTTCGACAGGGGCTAACTATGGCTACACCTTC
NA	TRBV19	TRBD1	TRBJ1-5	CASIDRDSYSNQPQHF	TGTGCCAGTATTGACAGGGACAGTTATAGCAATCAGCCCCAGCATTTT
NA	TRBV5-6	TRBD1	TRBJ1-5	CASSRGQAGNQPQHF	TGTGCCAGCAGCAGGGGACAGGCGGGTAATCAGCCCCAGCATTTT
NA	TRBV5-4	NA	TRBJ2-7	CASSLAAGYEQYF	TGTGCCAGCAGCTTGGCGGCAGGCTACGAGCAGTACTTC
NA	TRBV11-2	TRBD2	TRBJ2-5	CASSLGASGSRWETQYF	TGTGCCAGCAGCTTAGGGGCTAGCGGGAGTCGGTGGGAGACCCAGTACTTC
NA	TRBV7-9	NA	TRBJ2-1	CASSLAEAWYNEQFF	TGTGCCAGCAGCTTAGCGGAGGCCTGGTACAATGAGCAGTTCTTC
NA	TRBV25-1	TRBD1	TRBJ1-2	CASSDRRTGTYGYTF	TGTGCCAGCAGTGACAGGAGGACAGGGACTTATGGCTACACCTTC
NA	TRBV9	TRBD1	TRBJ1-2	CASSVETGATYGYTF	TGTGCCAGCAGCGTAGAAACAGGGGCAACCTATGGCTACACCTTC
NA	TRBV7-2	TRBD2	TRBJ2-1	CASSLVRTSGEQFF	TGTGCCAGCAGCTTAGTAAGGACTAGCGGGGAGCAGTTCTTC
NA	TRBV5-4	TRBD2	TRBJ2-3	CASSFPGLLSDTQYF	TGTGCCAGCAGCTTCCCGGGACTATTGTCAGATACGCAGTATTTT
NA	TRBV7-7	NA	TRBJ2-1	CASSLEGGVAYNEQFF	TGTGCCAGCAGCTTAGAGGGGGGGGTCGCCTACAATGAGCAGTTCTTC
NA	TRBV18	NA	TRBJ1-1	CASSPMGRGTGNTEAFF	TGTGCCAGCTCACCAATGGGCAGGGGAACAGGGAACACTGAAGCTTTCTTT
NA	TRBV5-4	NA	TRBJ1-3	CASSLGGRGGNTIYF	TGTGCCAGCAGCTTGGGCGGTCGTGGAGGAAACACCATATATTTT
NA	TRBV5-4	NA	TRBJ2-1	CASRFEDSYNEQFF	TGTGCCAGCAGGTTCGAAGACTCATACAATGAGCAGTTCTTC
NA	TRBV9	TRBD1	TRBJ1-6	CASSAGTGPNNSPLHF	TGTGCCAGCAGCGCCGGGACAGGCCCTAATAATTCACCCCTCCACTTT
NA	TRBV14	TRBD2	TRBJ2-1	CASSRGLAGERVF	TGTGCCAGCAGTCGGGGACTAGCGGGAGAAAGAGTCTTC
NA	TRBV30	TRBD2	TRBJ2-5	CAWSVFTGGLAALGGETQYF	TGTGCCTGGAGTGTATTTACGGGGGGACTAGCGGCCCTAGGGGGAGAGACCCAGTACTTC
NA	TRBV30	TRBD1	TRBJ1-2	CAWSDSDRGGGYTF	TGTGCCTGGAGTGACTCGGACAGGGGAGGAGGCTACACCTTC
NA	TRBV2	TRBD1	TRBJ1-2	CASSRFGQGASGYTF	TGTGCCAGCAGTCGATTCGGACAGGGGGCGAGTGGCTACACCTTC
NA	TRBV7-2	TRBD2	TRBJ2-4	CASSSWAGEGNIQYF	TGTGCCAGCAGCTCCTGGGCGGGGGAAGGCAACATTCAGTACTTC
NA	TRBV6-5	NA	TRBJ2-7	CASRGRGYEQYF	TGTGCCAGCAGAGGGAGGGGGTACGAGCAGTACTTC
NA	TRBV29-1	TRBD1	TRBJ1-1	CSVRQGESTEAFF	TGCAGCGTCAGACAGGGGGAGAGCACTGAAGCTTTCTTT
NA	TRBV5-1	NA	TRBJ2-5	CASSSSGMETQYF	TGCGCCAGCAGCTCTTCAGGGATGGAGACCCAGTACTTC
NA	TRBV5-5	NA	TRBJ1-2	CASSRDTTYGYTF	TGTGCCAGCAGCCGGGACACAACCTATGGCTACACCTTC
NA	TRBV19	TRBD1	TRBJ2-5	CASSIGDRRIETQYF	TGTGCCAGTAGTATAGGGGACAGGAGGATAGAGACCCAGTACTTC
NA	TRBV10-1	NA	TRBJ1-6	CASSEHNNSPLHF	TGCGCCAGCAGTGAACACAACAATTCACCCCTCCACTTT
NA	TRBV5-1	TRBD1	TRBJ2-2	CASSLAGDSTGELFF	TGCGCCAGCAGCTTGGCAGGGGACAGCACCGGGGAGCTGTTTTTT
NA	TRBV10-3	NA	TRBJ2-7	CAISDPLQGLLRLHEQYF	TGTGCCATCAGTGACCCCCTGCAGGGGCTACTTCGGCTCCACGAGCAGTACTTC
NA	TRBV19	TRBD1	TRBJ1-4	CASTFTGGDEKLFF	TGTGCCAGTACCTTCACAGGGGGCGATGAAAAACTGTTTTTT
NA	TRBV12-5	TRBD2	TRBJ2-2	CASGLRGDTGELFF	TGTGCTAGTGGCTTGCGGGGGGACACCGGGGAGCTGTTTTTT
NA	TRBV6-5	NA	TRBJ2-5	CASSYSYETQYF	TGTGCCAGCAGTTACTCGTATGAGACCCAGTACTTC
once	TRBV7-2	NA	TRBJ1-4	CASSLSPSDEKLFF	TGTGCCAGCAGCTTGTCTCCCTCGGATGAAAAACTGTTTTTT
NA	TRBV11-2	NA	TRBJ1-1	CASSPPPPQGTEAFF	TGTGCCAGCAGCCCACCCCCGCCTCAGGGCACTGAAGCTTTCTTT
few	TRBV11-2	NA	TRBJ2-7	CASSPQWGDEQYF	TGTGCCAGCAGCCCCCAGTGGGGGGACGAGCAGTACTTC
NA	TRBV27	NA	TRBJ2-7	CASSLKESYEQYF	TGTGCCAGCAGCCTAAAGGAGTCCTACGAGCAGTACTTC
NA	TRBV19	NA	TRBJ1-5	CASSTSGDSNQPQHF	TGTGCCAGTAGTACCTCAGGGGACAGCAATCAGCCCCAGCATTTT
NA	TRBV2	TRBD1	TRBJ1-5	CASSPGQAYQPQHF	TGTGCCAGCAGTCCCGGACAGGCCTATCAGCCCCAGCATTTT
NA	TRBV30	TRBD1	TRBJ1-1	CAWSALITGDTEAFF	TGTGCCTGGAGCGCATTGATAACAGGGGACACTGAAGCTTTCTTT
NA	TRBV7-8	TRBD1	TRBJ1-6	CASRDRMNSPLHF	TGTGCCAGCCGGGACAGGATGAATTCACCCCTCCACTTT
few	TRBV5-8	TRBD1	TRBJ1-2	CASSPGQVYGYTF	TGTGCCAGCAGCCCCGGACAGGTCTATGGCTACACCTTC
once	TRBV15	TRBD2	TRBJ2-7	CATSRDRTSGTHEQYF	TGTGCCACCAGCAGAGATCGGACTAGCGGGACTCACGAGCAGTACTTC
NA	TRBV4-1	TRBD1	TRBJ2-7	CASSRMDRGLNEQYF	TGCGCCAGCAGCCGAATGGACAGGGGTCTCAACGAGCAGTACTTC
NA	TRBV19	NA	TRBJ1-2	CASSTSGTYPYYGYTF	TGTGCCAGTAGTACCTCCGGGACTTATCCTTATTATGGCTACACCTTC
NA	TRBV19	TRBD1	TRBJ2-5	CASSGRTGGASETQYF	TGTGCCAGTAGCGGTAGGACAGGGGGCGCGTCAGAGACCCAGTACTTC
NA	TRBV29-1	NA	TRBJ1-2	CSVALQGNNYGYTF	TGCAGCGTAGCCTTACAGGGAAATAACTATGGCTACACTTTC
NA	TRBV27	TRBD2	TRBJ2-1	CASSPFPAGGGNEQFF	TGTGCCAGCAGTCCCTTTCCAGCGGGAGGGGGTAATGAGCAGTTCTTC
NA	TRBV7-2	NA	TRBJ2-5	CASSLDRYQETQYF	TGTGCCAGCAGCTTAGACAGGTACCAAGAGACCCAGTACTTC
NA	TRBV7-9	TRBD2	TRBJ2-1	CASSLVGLAGRSSYNEQFF	TGTGCCAGCAGCTTAGTGGGTCTAGCGGGAAGGAGCTCCTACAATGAGCAGTTCTTC
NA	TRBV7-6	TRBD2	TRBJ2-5	CASSPSGGVGRETQYF	TGTGCCAGCAGCCCCTCGGGGGGGGTTGGTCGGGAGACCCAGTACTTC
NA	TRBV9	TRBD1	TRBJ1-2	CASSVVPGTGANYGYTF	TGTGCCAGCAGCGTGGTGCCCGGGACAGGGGCTAACTATGGCTACACCTTC